The 15 T cell receptor beta chains presented below share a single source sample, sequenced in a study of T cell changes during pregnancy in multiple sclerosis. The method was immunoSEQ multiplex PCR; TCRdb's version includes in-frame clones alone and lacks a portion of them. The sample gives 50,000 to 60,000 clones, over 80% of which show up once; around 0.8% is in the top ten. The material sequenced was CD4+ T cells from peripheral blood mononuclear cells, taken in the first trimester of pregnancy. Receptor source: a female donor with multiple sclerosis, enrolled in a pregnancy study.

This chain joins TRBV10-3 and TRBJ1-1, with D hard to call. The CDR3 extends over 18 amino acids. CDR1 ENHRY and CDR2 SYGVKD come from the germline V gene. V was pared by 5 bases and J by 1 base, with 23 bases between. The CDR3 sequence is CAISTRSRRRASNTEAFF. CDR3 DNA: TGTGCCATCAGTACGAGGTCCCGTAGGAGAGCATCGAACACTGAAGCTTTCTTT.

The chain is built from TRBV6-5 and TRBJ1-2; D is perhaps TRBD1 (6 bases). The V end lost 7 bases, the J end lost 5 bases, and 20 bases lay between the germline ends. This CDR3 has 15 amino acids. Germline V gives CDR1 MNHEY, CDR2 SVGAGI. CDR3 nucleotide sequence: TGTGCCAGCACCTCGGGGGGGGGCGTTTTGTATGGCTACACCTTC. Its translation: CASTSGGGVLYGYTF.

The chain links TRBV27 to TRBJ1-5; 7 bases are a match to TRBD1. Germline values: CDR1 MNHEY, CDR2 SMNVEV (reference sequence). Trimming cost V 5 bases and J 0 bases; bases outside gene matches: 10. The CDR3 covers 17 residues. The CDR3 is CASSANRGFYSNQPQHF. The CDR3 region has the DNA TGTGCCAGCAGTGCCAACAGGGGCTTCTATAGCAATCAGCCCCAGCATTTT.

The chain uses TRBV2 and TRBJ2-7; D perhaps matches TRBD1 (6 bases). V gave up 7 bases and J gave up 3 bases, with 13 bases separating them. Germline assignment: CDR1 SNHLY and CDR2 FYNNEI. This CDR3 region has 13 residues. CDR3 in amino acids: CASKRTAYYEQYF. CDR3 sequence (DNA): TGTGCCAGCAAACGGACAGCCTACTACGAGCAGTACTTC.

The chain joins TRBV29-1 to TRBJ1-1; 11 bases match TRBD1. The CDR3 spans 11 residues. Germline lookup yields CDR1 SQVTM and CDR2 ANQGSEA. The junction had 0 bases not matched to a gene; V was cut back by 7 bases and J by 5 bases. As DNA, the CDR3 is TGCAGCGGGGACAGGGGGACTGAAGCTTTCTTT. It encodes CSGDRGTEAFF.

This clone has a single count. V usage is TRBV7-2 and J usage is TRBJ1-5; the D gene is possibly TRBD1 (6 bases). Germline CDR1 and CDR2: SGHTA and FQGNSA. V gave up 4 bases and J gave up 0 bases, with 13 bases separating them. The CDR3 runs 16 residues. The CDR3 nucleotides read TGTGCCAGCAGCTCACAGGGTCCAAATAGCAATCAGCCCCAGCATTTT. It translates to CASSSQGPNSNQPQHF.

DNA for the CDR3: TGTGCCAGTAGCAGGGGGCCCACTGAAGCTTTCTTT. Its translation is CASSRGPTEAFF. V is TRBV19 and J is TRBJ1-1, with 8 bases that match TRBD1. CDR1 and CDR2 from the germline V gene are LNHDA and SQIVND (reference sequence). V lost 6 bases to trimming and J lost 4 bases; unmatched junction nucleotides: 1. The CDR3 is made up of 12 amino acids.

This clone is a singleton in its sample. Sequence at one end of the junction differs from germline and may be a read error. This sequence joins TRBV7-8 and TRBJ1-1; D uncertain. Germline CDR1 and CDR2: SGHVS and FQNEAQ. This CDR3 comprises 14 residues. The CDR3 is CVSSLASGVTEAFF. In DNA form, the CDR3 reads TGTGTCAGCAGCTTAGCGTCCGGGGTAACTGAAGCTTTCTTT. Together with reference TRBV7-8 and TRBJ1-1, the CDR3 gives the full variable domain: GAGVSQSPRYKVAKRGQDVALRCDPISGHVSLFWYQQALGQGPEFLTYFQNEAQLDKSGLPSDRFFAERPEGSVSTLKIQRTQQEDSAVYLCVSSLASGVTEAFFGQGTRLTVV.

This chain links TRBV20-1 with TRBJ1-1; possible D gene TRBD1, 5 bases. CDR3 length equals 11 residues. V shed 3 bases and J shed 5 bases, with 7 bases lying between them. CDR1 DFQATT and CDR2 SNEGSKA come from the germline V gene (reference sequence). CDR3 sequence reads: CSASGATEAFF. The CDR3 coding sequence is TGCAGTGCTAGTGGGGCGACTGAAGCTTTCTTT.

The chain uses TRBV5-4 and TRBJ2-7; 7 bases fit TRBD1. The J segment lost 4 bases and the V segment lost 0 bases, leaving 4 bases of the junction unmatched. The CDR3 is made up of 14 amino acids. Germline CDR1 is SGHNT and CDR2 is YYREEE (reference sequence). The chain's CDR3 is CASSLVGQSYEQYF. CDR3 sequence (DNA): TGTGCCAGCAGCTTGGTGGGACAGTCATACGAGCAGTACTTC.

This sequence joins TRBV10-1 and TRBJ1-5; D not certain. Germline V lookup: CDR1 WNHNN, CDR2 SYGVQD (reference sequence). The CDR3 has 12 residues. V gave up 2 bases and J gave up 7 bases, with 6 bases separating them. CDR3 coding DNA: TGCGCCAGCAGTGAGATAGAACAGCCCCAGCATTTT. It specifies CASSEIEQPQHF.

The gene calls are TRBV18 and TRBJ2-4, with TRBD1 matching 10 bases. The CDR3 is 15 residues long. Trimming removed 6 bases from V and 3 bases from J; junction bases left unmatched: 5. Germline CDR1 and CDR2: KGHSH and LQKENI. The CDR3 protein is CASSRGTGVKNIQYF. CDR3 in DNA: TGTGCCAGCTCCCGCGGGACAGGGGTCAAAAACATTCAGTACTTC.

The gene calls are TRBV5-1 and TRBJ2-3, with D possibly being TRBD2 (7 bases). This CDR3 is built from 15 residues. Trimming left V 2 bases short and J 3 bases short, with 13 bases between. Germline-derived CDR1 and CDR2 are SGHRS and YFSETQ. The CDR3 sequence is CASSFVRGATDTQYF. The CDR3 DNA reads as TGCGCCAGCAGCTTCGTCCGGGGGGCAACAGATACGCAGTATTTT.

This clone showed up many times. The V gene is TRBV10-3, the J gene TRBJ1-1; 9 bases align to TRBD1. CDR1 and CDR2 (germline): ENHRY, SYGVKD. The CDR3 length is 14 residues. V was clipped by 8 bases and J by 4 bases; unmatched bases: 8. The CDR3 here is CAIAGQGTVTEAFF. CDR3 DNA: TGTGCCATCGCGGGACAGGGTACTGTCACTGAAGCTTTCTTT.

V usage is TRBV18 and J usage is TRBJ1-1; D unclear. The germline V and J ends were trimmed by 6 bases and 0 bases, with 8 bases remaining between them. Germline V CDR1 and CDR2: KGHSH, LQKENI. The CDR3 extends over 13 amino acids. CDR3 sequence: CASSQNMNTEAFF. CDR3 sequence (DNA): TGTGCCAGCTCGCAGAACATGAACACTGAAGCTTTCTTT. The full variable domain, rest sourced from reference TRBV18 and TRBJ1-1, is NAGVMQNPRHLVRRRGQEARLRCSPMKGHSHVYWYRQLPEEGLKFMVYLQKENIIDESGMPKERFSAEFPKEGPSILRIQQVVRGDSAAYFCASSQNMNTEAFFGQGTRLTVV.